Below, one TCR beta chain is given with its context. Antigen specificity is unknown. The sample is drawn from a study of cytotoxic CD8 clonotypes in ibrutinib-treated CLL. As for the study in general: Partial responses totalled approximately 24 and complete responses 2; after median roughly 68 months, 14 remained remitted and around twelve progressed.

The protocol was immunoSEQ multiplex PCR, while the TCRdb copy is restricted to in-frame clones and leaves out a portion. Of approximately 47,000 clones listed, roughly 63% are singletons. The CDR3 runs to 14 residues. V lost 0 bases and J lost 4, with 9 bases in between. Germline loops: CDR1 ENHRY, CDR2 SYGVKD. Study-level results: Sampling times differed between sustained-remission and progressing patients.

This TCR came from a human donor with chronic lymphocytic leukemia. Sequencing used PBMCs, obtained after 24 months of ibrutinib treatment. The rearrangement joins TRBV10-3 to TRBJ2-5; possibly TRBD1 or TRBD2 for D (6 bases each). CDR3 nucleotides: TGTGCCATCAGTGAGTCGGGGGGCGGAGAGACCCAGTACTTC. This codes for CAISESGGGETQYF.